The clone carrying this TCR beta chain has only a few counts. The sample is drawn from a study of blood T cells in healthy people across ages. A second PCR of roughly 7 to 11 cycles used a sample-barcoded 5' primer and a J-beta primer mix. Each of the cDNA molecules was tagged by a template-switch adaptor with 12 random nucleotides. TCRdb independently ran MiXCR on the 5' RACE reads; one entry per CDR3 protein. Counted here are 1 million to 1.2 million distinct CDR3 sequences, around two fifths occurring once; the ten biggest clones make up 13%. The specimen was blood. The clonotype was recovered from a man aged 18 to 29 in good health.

CDR3 DNA: TGTGCCCCCCTGGGAGGCTACACCTTC. Translating gives CAPLGGYTF. The chain employs TRBV6-6 and TRBJ1-2, with unresolved D. V lost 11 bases, J lost 8 bases, and 9 bases lay in between. The CDR3 is 9 amino acids. Germline CDR1 and CDR2: MNHNY and SVGAGI (reference sequence).